Presented here are 14 T cell receptor beta chains from one specimen sequenced in a study of CD8+ T cells in alopecia areata. Following RNA extraction, reverse transcription yielded cDNA that acted as the sequencing template. Profiled with immunoSEQ multiplex PCR; TCRdb holds only in-frame clones, not every one. The repertoire has about 150,000 clones, approximately 53% of them found once; the top ten carry roughly 19%. The material was CD8+ T cells sorted from blood, obtained at week 0. These receptors were obtained from a human donor with alopecia areata.

The chain uses TRBV29-1 and TRBJ2-1, with D perhaps matching TRBD1 (6 bases). Trimming took 6 bases from V and 7 from J, leaving 13 bases between them. This CDR3 comprises 12 residues. Per germline, CDR1 SQVTM and CDR2 ANQGSEA. This CDR3 reads CSVKGVGNEQFF. As DNA, the CDR3 is TGCAGCGTCAAGGGGGTCGGAAATGAGCAGTTCTTC.

The chain recombines TRBV11-2 with TRBJ2-1, with D uncertain. Germline V gene data show CDR1 as SGHAT and CDR2 as FQNNGV. The V gene lost 2 bases and the J gene lost 5 bases, with 13 bases spanning the gap. The CDR3 runs to 15 residues. The CDR3, as DNA: TGTGCCAGCAGCTTAAGTAGCCGAAGCGACAATGAGCAGTTCTTC. The encoded protein is CASSLSSRSDNEQFF.

This sequence joins TRBV27 and TRBJ2-3; tentative D call: TRBD1 (6 bases). The V gene's germline CDR1 is MNHEY and CDR2 SMNVEV (reference sequence). Trimming pared 5 bases from V and 0 bases from J, leaving 12 bases between. CDR3 size: 15 residues. The CDR3 sequence is CASSPNTGSTDTQYF. CDR3 coding DNA: TGTGCCAGCAGTCCCAATACAGGGAGCACAGATACGCAGTATTTT.

This clone was picked up a small number of times. The rearrangement uses TRBV11-2 and TRBJ1-1, with D possibly being TRBD1 (6 bases). CDR1 and CDR2 from the germline V gene are SGHAT and FQNNGV. CDR3 length: 15 residues. V lost 1 base and J 2 bases, leaving 11 bases between the germline ends. This CDR3 reads CASSLGSRGNTEAFF. The CDR3 DNA follows: TGTGCCAGCAGCTTAGGGAGCAGGGGAAACACTGAAGCTTTCTTT.

This sequence joins TRBV6-5 and TRBJ2-1; TRBD1 might be the D (8 bases). V dropped 9 bases and J dropped 8 bases, with 14 bases sitting between them. The CDR3 runs 12 residues. Germline values: CDR1 MNHEY, CDR2 SVGAGI. Here the CDR3 reads CASRTGRDEQFF. CDR3 DNA: TGTGCCAGTCGGACAGGGAGGGATGAGCAGTTCTTC.

The chain joins TRBV7-2 to TRBJ2-7; unclear D gene. There are 11 residues in the CDR3. V shed 5 bases and J shed 7 bases, with 9 bases lying between them. Germline V gene lookup returns CDR1 SGHTA and CDR2 FQGNSA. The CDR3 DNA reads TGTGCCAGCAGCCCAGGAATGGAGCAGTACTTC. Amino acid sequence: CASSPGMEQYF.

Regarding this clone: The germline gene is not matched at one end of the junction; a read error may be the cause. The chain recombines TRBV10-3 with TRBJ2-3, with 8 bases matching TRBD1. Germline CDR1 is ENHRY and CDR2 is SYGVKD. The CDR3 has 16 amino acids. CDR3 nucleotides: TGTGCCAGCAGTTACTCTGCAGGGGGCGGCACAGATACGCAGTATTTT. Protein: CASSYSAGGGTDTQYF.

This clone has a handful of counts. The rearrangement joins TRBV5-1 to TRBJ2-7; 10 nucleotides line up with TRBD1. CDR3 length: 15 residues. The germline gives CDR1 SGHRS, CDR2 YFSETQ. Trimming cost V 4 bases and J 3 bases; bases outside gene matches: 7. Here the CDR3 reads CASSPTGQGHYEQYF. The CDR3 DNA sequence: TGCGCCAGCAGCCCAACGGGACAGGGGCACTACGAGCAGTACTTC.

The rearrangement links TRBV6-1 to TRBJ1-1; D gene ambiguous. Germline V gene data show CDR1 as MNHNS and CDR2 as SASEGT. CDR3 length equals 14 residues. Trimming shortened V by 1 base and J by 4 bases, and 10 bases separated the two germline ends. CDR3 DNA sequence: TGTGCCAGCAGTGAAGGGGGTCGGGCCACTGAAGCTTTCTTT. Translated, it gives CASSEGGRATEAFF.

This chain joins TRBV7-9 and TRBJ2-7, with D perhaps given as TRBD1 or TRBD2 (6 bases each). Germline values: CDR1 SEHNR, CDR2 FQNEAQ (reference sequence). Trimming took 3 bases from V and 5 from J, leaving 14 bases between them. This CDR3 spans 14 amino acids. CDR3 in amino acids: CASSLDGGGDEQYF. CDR3 nucleotides: TGTGCCAGCAGCTTGGACGGGGGCGGCGACGAGCAGTACTTC.

This clone was seen a handful of times. The CDR3 protein is CASSERGGTDTQYF. The CDR3 nucleotides are TGTGCCAGCAGTGAGCGGGGGGGCACAGATACGCAGTATTTT. The chain links TRBV6-5 to TRBJ2-3, with TRBD2 identical over 9 bases. CDR3 length: 14 residues. Trimming at V came to 5 bases and at J to 1 base, leaving 1 base not matched to a gene. Per germline, CDR1 MNHEY and CDR2 SVGAGI.

The J gene is TRBJ1-2, the V gene TRBV27; D not resolved. Deletions cut 5 bases from V and 0 bases from J, with 22 bases between. Germline loops: CDR1 MNHEY, CDR2 SMNVEV (reference sequence). The CDR3 runs to 18 residues. The CDR3 reads CASSPVVKNAGANYGYTF. The DNA of the CDR3 is TGTGCCAGCAGTCCAGTTGTGAAAAACGCCGGGGCTAACTATGGCTACACCTTC.

As regards this clone: An end of the junction does not agree with germline; a read error may underlie this. The chain is built from TRBV25-1 and TRBJ2-1, with TRBD2 matching over 7 bases. Looked up from germline, CDR1 is MGHDK and CDR2 is SYGVNS. The CDR3 is 11 residues long. The CDR3: CASSGGSERFF. The CDR3 region has the DNA TGTGCCAGCAGTGGCGGGAGTGAGCGGTTCTTC.

This clone has a handful of counts. The chain has TRBV23-1 and TRBJ1-4; D call uncertain. TRBV23-1 is annotated as an ORF whose role is uncertain. With 0 bases removed from V and 5 bases from J, the gap between germline ends came to 10 bases. CDR3 length: 15 amino acids. In DNA, the CDR3 is TGCGCCAGCAGTCAATCATCACGGAGAAATGAAAAACTGTTTTTT. Translation gives CASSQSSRRNEKLFF.